This entry lists 22 T cell receptor beta chains sequenced from one sample in a study of T cell responses to AZD1222 COVID-19 vaccine. Libraries were prepared by immunoSEQ multiplex PCR; TCRdb keeps only in-frame clonotypes and omits some of them. This table holds some 25,000 clones, roughly nine tenths found once. Material: peripheral blood, obtained 28 days after the second AZD1222 dose. The source is an adult who received the AZD1222 COVID-19 vaccine.

The chain carries TRBV9 and TRBJ2-3; TRBD2 aligns across 11 bases. This CDR3 comprises 17 residues. The ends lost 3 bases at V and 9 bases at J; junction bases unmatched: 15. Germline V gene data show CDR1 as SGDLS and CDR2 as YYNGEE. CDR3 DNA sequence: TGTGCCAGCAGCGACCGAGGGACTAGCGGCCTTGATGGCACGCAGTATTTT. Translated: CASSDRGTSGLDGTQYF.

The chain joins TRBV3-1 (or the pseudogene TRBV3-2) to TRBJ2-6; no clear D gene. CDR1 is LGHDT, CDR2 YNNKEL, per germline (reference sequence). The CDR3 runs to 16 residues. Trimming cost V 0 bases and J 2 bases, with 8 bases left between them. The CDR3 nucleotides read TGTGCCAGCAGCCAAGATTGGGGTACTGGGGCCAACGTCCTGACTTTC. Translated, it gives CASSQDWGTGANVLTF.

The chain is built from TRBV6-5 and TRBJ2-7, with D perhaps TRBD2 (6 bases). Germline V lookup: CDR1 MNHEY, CDR2 SVGAGI. Deletions cut 7 bases from V and 7 bases from J, with 23 bases between. The CDR3 length is 15 residues. CDR3 nucleotide sequence: TGTGCCAGCAATATTGGGGGAGGATCCTTCAAAGAGCAGTACTTC. It yields the protein CASNIGGGSFKEQYF.

This rearrangement joins TRBV7-3 to TRBJ1-6; no clear D. Germline V lookup: CDR1 SGHTA, CDR2 FQGTGA. V was shortened by 5 bases and J by 7 bases, with 9 bases between the two germline ends. The CDR3 totals 13 residues. DNA for the CDR3: TGTGCCAGCAGCCCAGCAGAAAATTCACCCCTCCACTTT. It specifies CASSPAENSPLHF.

The rearrangement uses TRBV25-1 and TRBJ1-6, with D maybe TRBD1 (5 bases). The CDR3 has 12 residues. Per germline, CDR1 MGHDK and CDR2 SYGVNS. V lost 2 bases, J lost 10 bases, and 6 bases lay in between. The CDR3 coding sequence is TGTGCCAGCAGTGAAGGGGGATCACCCCTCCACTTT. It encodes CASSEGGSPLHF.

V gene TRBV28 combines with J gene TRBJ1-2, with a weak D call TRBD1 (5 bases). Trimming cost V 5 bases and J 2 bases, with 9 bases left between them. Per germline, CDR1 MDHEN and CDR2 SYDVKM. The CDR3 has 13 amino acids. As DNA, the CDR3 is TGTGCCAGCAGTAGAACAGGAAACTATGGCTACACCTTC. Its translation: CASSRTGNYGYTF.

The CDR3 region has the DNA TGTGCCAGTAGGGGCCGGGACAGGGCGGCTCAGCCCCAGCATTTT. As protein: CASRGRDRAAQPQHF. The V gene is TRBV19, the J gene TRBJ1-5; 9 bases line up with TRBD1. The germline CDR1 and CDR2 sequences are LNHDA and SQIVND (reference sequence). J gave up 6 bases and V 6 bases, and 9 bases lay outside the gene matches. This CDR3 is 15 amino acids long.

This clone was observed a few times. The CDR3 sequence: CASKADSHNSPLHF. The CDR3 DNA is TGTGCCAGCAAAGCGGACAGCCATAATTCACCCCTCCACTTT. The J gene is TRBJ1-6, the V gene TRBV6-5; possibly TRBD1 for D (6 bases). This CDR3 is built from 14 residues. Trimming shortened V by 7 bases and J by 5 bases, and 12 bases separated the two germline ends. Germline CDR1 and CDR2: MNHEY and SVGAGI.

V gene TRBV28 combines with J gene TRBJ1-6; D remains ambiguous. Trimming pared 2 bases from V and 7 bases from J, leaving 12 bases between. This CDR3 has 15 residues. Germline V CDR1 and CDR2: MDHEN, SYDVKM. This chain's CDR3 is CASSLLRATNSPLHF. The CDR3 nucleotides are TGTGCCAGCAGTTTACTCCGGGCCACCAATTCACCCCTCCACTTT.

The chain couples TRBV24-1 to TRBJ2-6; D is undetermined. Trimming stripped 4 bases from V and 0 bases from J, with 3 bases between. Germline V gene sequence: CDR1 KGHDR, CDR2 SFDVKD. This CDR3 contains 14 residues. CDR3: CATSEGSGANVLTF. CDR3 in DNA: TGTGCCACCAGTGAAGGCTCTGGGGCCAACGTCCTGACTTTC.

This rearrangement joins TRBV11-2 to TRBJ1-1; no clear D. Germline-derived CDR1 and CDR2 are SGHAT and FQNNGV. The length of the CDR3 is 14 residues. Trimming shortened V by 5 bases and J by 9 bases, and 19 bases separated the two germline ends. The CDR3 protein is CASSPRPGEGKAFF. CDR3 coding DNA: TGTGCCAGCAGCCCTAGACCGGGTGAGGGCAAAGCTTTCTTT. Looking up the rest from reference TRBV11-2 and TRBJ1-1 gives the full variable domain: EAGVAQSPRYKIIEKRQSVAFWCNPISGHATLYWYQQILGQGPKLLIQFQNNGVVDDSQLPKDRFSAERLKGVDSTLKIQPAKLEDSAVYLCASSPRPGEGKAFFGQGTRLTVV.

On this clone itself: Here the CDR3 omits its conserved ending phenylalanine or tryptophan, so a read error is the likely source. The limits of the CDR3 on the DNA are not certain, so only TCRdb's listed CDR3 is given. The J gene is TRBJ1-4, the V gene TRBV28; the table's D call TRBD1 went unverified against the DNA. With termini counted, the CDR3 has 13 amino acids. CDR1 MDHEN and CDR2 SYDVKM come from the germline V gene. The CDR3 loop reads CASSTGQGGLVFL.

The rearrangement uses TRBV2 and TRBJ1-5; D call uncertain. CDR1 is SNHLY and CDR2 is FYNNEI in the germline V gene. CDR3 length: 13 amino acids. Trimming pared 3 bases from V and 6 bases from J, leaving 9 bases between. The CDR3 loop reads CASSEFSGQPQHF. DNA of the CDR3: TGTGCCAGCAGTGAGTTCTCAGGTCAGCCCCAGCATTTT.

This clone was seen a single time. This chain uses TRBV5-1 with TRBJ1-4, with 8 positions matching TRBD1. The junction had 6 bases not matched to a gene; V was cut back by 4 bases and J by 4 bases. Germline V gene data show CDR1 as SGHRS and CDR2 as YFSETQ. This CDR3 is 15 amino acids long. The CDR3 loop is CASSQLTGVNEKLFF. In DNA, the CDR3 is TGCGCCAGCAGCCAGTTGACAGGGGTTAATGAAAAACTGTTTTTT.

The V gene is TRBV4-2, the J gene TRBJ2-6; D remains ambiguous. The CDR3 is made up of 15 amino acids. The germline V gene encodes CDR1 LGHNA and CDR2 YNFKEQ. Trimming took off 3 bases at V and 7 bases at J, with 13 bases between the two ends. The DNA of the CDR3 is TGTGCCAGCAGCCAGGTGCCGACCGGCGCCAACGTCCTGACTTTC. Residues: CASSQVPTGANVLTF.

The rearrangement uses TRBV6-5 and TRBJ1-5; D remains unclear. Trimming took off 0 bases at V and 4 bases at J, with 7 bases between the two ends. Germline CDR1 is MNHEY and CDR2 is SVGAGI. The CDR3 extends over 14 amino acids. The CDR3 protein is CASSYSRRNQPQHF. CDR3 nucleotide sequence: TGTGCCAGCAGTTACTCGAGGCGGAATCAGCCCCAGCATTTT.

The V and J genes are TRBV5-1 and TRBJ1-1; D might be TRBD1 (5 bases). Germline CDR1 SGHRS, CDR2 YFSETQ. The CDR3 has 14 amino acids. The V end was cut by 1 base, the J end by 6 bases, with 13 bases between. The CDR3: CASSLPRVGSEAFF. CDR3 nucleotide sequence: TGCGCCAGCAGCTTGCCCAGGGTTGGCTCTGAAGCTTTCTTT.

The rearrangement uses TRBV7-8 and TRBJ2-5; 14 bases line up with TRBD2. The CDR3 runs to 17 residues. V trimming: 5 bases; J trimming: 4 bases; junction bases outside the gene matches: 9. Germline loops: CDR1 SGHVS, CDR2 FQNEAQ. CDR3 sequence (DNA): TGTGCCAGCAGCACACGGGGACTAGCGGGGGCTGGAGAGACCCAGTACTTC. Translating gives CASSTRGLAGAGETQYF.

CDR3 DNA sequence: TGCGCCAGCAGCTCAGGCTCCACCGGGGAGCTGTTTTTT. This codes for CASSSGSTGELFF. The V and J genes are TRBV5-1 and TRBJ2-2; D remains unclear. This CDR3 has 13 amino acids. Deletions cut 3 bases from V and 4 bases from J, with 7 bases between. CDR1 SGHRS and CDR2 YFSETQ come from the germline V gene. Based on the CDR3 plus reference TRBV5-1 and TRBJ2-2, the full variable domain is KAGVTQTPRYLIKTRGQQVTLSCSPISGHRSVSWYQQTPGQGLQFLFEYFSETQRNKGNFPGRFSGRQFSNSRSEMNVSTLELGDSALYLCASSSGSTGELFFGEGSRLTVL.

V usage is TRBV20-1 and J usage is TRBJ1-2; D gene ambiguous. The germline CDR1 and CDR2 sequences are DFQATT and SNEGSKA (reference sequence). The CDR3 is made up of 13 amino acids. Deletions cut 3 bases from V and 5 bases from J, with 13 bases between. The CDR3 region has the DNA TGCAGTGCTAGTACCCGTCCTCGGTATGGCTACACCTTC. This translates into CSASTRPRYGYTF.

The sample holds a few counts of this clone. The rearrangement links TRBV9 to TRBJ1-2; D is undetermined. V lost 2 bases to trimming and J lost 0 bases, with 5 bases between them. Germline lookup yields CDR1 SGDLS and CDR2 YYNGEE. This CDR3 spans 13 amino acids. CDR3: CASSVQTNYGYTF. The CDR3 DNA is TGTGCCAGCAGCGTCCAGACTAACTATGGCTACACCTTC.

The chain recombines TRBV6-5 with TRBJ2-1, with 7 bases that match TRBD2. The CDR3 runs to 14 residues. Germline lookup yields CDR1 MNHEY and CDR2 SVGAGI. With V trimmed by 6 bases and J by 7 bases, 9 bases remained unmatched. The CDR3 DNA sequence: TGTGCCAGCAGCCCCCGACTAGCTGGGAATGAGCAGTTCTTC. Translated, it gives CASSPRLAGNEQFF.